Reported below is one T cell receptor (beta chain). The data were produced by immunoSEQ multiplex PCR, yet TCRdb's version contains in-frame clones alone and is incomplete. The sample shows under 150,000 clones, around 89% of them seen only once. Germline-derived CDR1 and CDR2 are SGHTA and FQGNSA. The CDR3 sequence is 16 residues long. Trimming stripped 1 base from V and 4 bases from J, with 16 bases between. This record belongs to a study of blood T cell repertoires in COVID-19. Study as a whole: Samples taken during acute and convalescent COVID-19 were collected in the United States, Italy and Spain.

Sequencing input: peripheral blood. The source of this sequence is a human donor in a cohort sampled during active COVID-19. This chain uses TRBV7-2 with TRBJ1-2; D perhaps matches TRBD1 (6 bases). As DNA, the CDR3 is TGTGCCAGCAGCTTAGTCGCCTTAAGGGACATCTATGGCTACACCTTC. Translating gives CASSLVALRDIYGYTF.